This T cell receptor beta chain emerged from a study of identical twins. MiXCR, run by TCRdb on the 5' RACE reads, gives a single entry per CDR3 protein. The sample lists 350,000 or so distinct CDR3 sequences; around an eighth were seen once. J lost 10 bases, V lost 1 base, and 9 bases had no gene match. The CDR3 runs to 16 residues. In germline, CDR1 is MNHEY, CDR2 SVGAGI. The sample was also linked to a second study, of yellow fever vaccine responses in identical twins.

The source of this sequence is a woman between 18 and 29 years old in good health. The genes are TRBV6-5 and TRBJ2-1; TRBD2 aligns across 11 bases. The sample was CD8+ T cells sorted from blood. The CDR3 here is CASSYLAGGGWGEQFF. CDR3 sequence (DNA): TGTGCCAGCAGTTACTTAGCGGGGGGGGGATGGGGAGAGCAGTTCTTC.